This T cell receptor beta chain was recorded in a study of glioma-infiltrating T cells after dendritic cell vaccination (dated by TCRdb to the mid-2010s). Notes on the research overall: A cohort of roughly 15 glioblastoma patients from Phase I and II dendritic cell vaccination trials was included, of whom 9 were newly diagnosed and 6 had recurrent disease. Autologous tumor lysate-pulsed dendritic cell vaccination was administered to the patients between the early 2000s and the early 2010s. To make the vaccine, monocyte-derived dendritic cells were cultured for roughly seven days with IL-4 and GM-CSF and then pulsed overnight with autologous tumor lysate. Three intradermal dendritic cell vaccine injections were administered to patients at biweekly intervals in the arm below the axilla. In glioblastoma patients vaccinated with dendritic cells, deep sequencing of TCR beta CDR3 regions served to measure tumor-infiltrating lymphocyte content and to compare repertoires between tumor and blood. TCR sequencing metrics, including TIL content and tumor-blood repertoire overlap, were correlated with survival after dendritic cell vaccination. General findings and caveats noted by the study authors: After dendritic cell vaccination, a higher estimated pretreatment TIL content predicted longer time to progression and overall survival. The TCR overlap response model with three groups was called speculative and said to need prospective validation. TCR clonality showed no direct relationship with survival, which suggests that a diverse polyclonal response may be important. The cohort was small and heterogeneous, few patients had complete blood and tumor sets, and even fewer had initial-recurrent tumor pairs.

Using the immunoSEQ assay, TCRB CDR3 regions were amplified from 2 micrograms of genomic DNA, or from all available DNA when less than that was on hand. Multiplex PCR used 60 forward primers for TCR V beta segments and 13 reverse primers for J beta segments. To estimate reads per starting template, synthetic control templates were spiked into each sample at limiting dilution. Sequencing produced 87 bp reads on the Illumina HiSeq System. Per the source publication's procedure: PCR and sequencing errors were removed by a nearest neighbor algorithm that merged closely related sequences. TCR overlap was defined as the percentage of unique tumor TCR beta sequences that were also found in the peripheral blood of the same patient. The source is immuneACCESS, and TCRdb retained only in-frame sequences with V and J called. Part of the clones is not carried over; for the studies checked, unresolved V genes explain less than half of this, and the remainder is unexplained. The V and J calls and the clone size are those of that table, but D and trimming were determined from the DNA. The sample table records around 25,000 clones; 89% of these occur just once. In total, the top ten clones hold around 3.2% of the sample.

Sequences PRHDT (CDR1) and FYEKMQ (CDR2) are obtained from the germline V gene (reference sequence). The germline ends are 10 bases apart after V is trimmed by 0 bases and J by 7 bases. The CDR3 numbers 14 residues from cysteine through phenylalanine. The CDR3 DNA has 42 bases and is translated from base 1. As to this clone: Its antigen remains unidentified. Base qualities were left out, and no much larger clone turns up one base away.

The time point label on this specimen signifies: after dendritic cell vaccination, including at tumor progression/relapse. Selection of patients required sufficient residual fresh-frozen tumor tissue and over two years of available survival data. Although molecular status otherwise differed among the glioblastoma patients, no patient had an isocitrate dehydrogenase mutation. PBMC were collected before vaccination, two weeks after the third vaccination, and at tumor progression if progression occurred. The Qiagen DNeasy Blood extraction Kit was used to extract genomic DNA. This TCR derives from a human donor with glioblastoma. The chain couples TRBV13 to TRBJ2-1; TRBD1 is possibly the D segment (6 matching bases). This specimen consisted of blood, obtained after dendritic cell vaccination. The CDR3 reads as follows: CASSLGQGGNEQFF. Read as DNA, the sequence is TGTGCCAGCAGCTTAGGACAGGGCGGGAATGAGCAGTTCTTC.